This is a list of T cell receptor beta chains from one sample in a study of cytomegalovirus exposure and HLA in healthy donors. The assay was immunoSEQ multiplex PCR, and TCRdb's table has in-frame clones only and misses some. The data hold around 110,000 clones, with around three quarters observed a single time. The material sequenced was PBMCs. The receptors shown here come from a man aged 30 to 39 in good health and CMV-seropositive. CDR3s include the opening cysteine and the closing phenylalanine or tryptophan. Each record gives: V gene, J gene, D gene, clone size, CDR3 protein, CDR3 DNA. The D gene is left open where the match is weak. Clone size appears in some rows only: once, few, many, or a class for an expanded clone.

TRBV5-1	TRBJ2-2	.	few	CASSFLGPTGELFF	TGCGCCAGCAGCTTCTTGGGGCCAACCGGGGAGCTGTTTTTT
TRBV28	TRBJ1-5	.	few	CATLPQGRYQPQHF	TGTGCCACCCTCCCCCAGGGGAGATATCAGCCCCAGCATTTT
TRBV7-9	TRBJ2-5	TRBD2	.	CSSSLFTSGEETQYF	TGTTCCAGCAGCTTATTTACTAGCGGGGAAGAGACCCAGTACTTC
TRBV9	TRBJ2-3	.	.	CASSVVGRADTQYF	TGTGCCAGCAGCGTAGTGGGGAGAGCGGATACGCAGTATTTT
TRBV28	TRBJ1-6	.	.	CASSLAGLYSPLHF	TGTGCCAGCAGTTTAGCAGGGCTGTATTCACCCCTCCACTTT
TRBV25-1	TRBJ1-5	TRBD1	.	CASSRPGQGVPQHF	TGTGCCAGCAGCCGCCCGGGACAGGGAGTACCCCAGCATTTT
TRBV27	TRBJ2-1	TRBD1	.	CASSLSHRGHSGQFF	TGTGCCAGCAGTTTATCCCACAGGGGGCACTCAGGGCAGTTCTTC
TRBV6-5	TRBJ2-7	.	.	CASSYSSQGHEQYF	TGTGCCAGCAGTTACTCGTCGCAGGGTCACGAGCAGTACTTC
TRBV9	TRBJ1-6	TRBD1	.	CASSVEGAGNSPLHF	TGTGCCAGCAGCGTAGAGGGGGCTGGGAATTCACCCCTCCACTTT
TRBV5-6	TRBJ1-1	.	few	CASSSLGSNTEAFF	TGTGCCAGCAGCTCCTTGGGCAGCAACACTGAAGCTTTCTTT
TRBV10-3	TRBJ1-1	TRBD1	.	CAIRPGDREWRGTEAFF	TGTGCCATCAGGCCCGGGGACAGAGAGTGGAGGGGGACTGAAGCTTTCTTT
TRBV6-1	TRBJ2-5	.	.	CASSEMERRQETQYF	TGTGCCAGCAGTGAAATGGAGAGGCGACAAGAGACCCAGTACTTC
TRBV18	TRBJ2-5	TRBD2	.	CASSPPAGGVQETQYF	TGTGCCAGCTCACCGCCAGCGGGGGGTGTCCAAGAGACCCAGTACTTC
TRBV18	TRBJ1-1	.	.	CASSPGGSARMNTEAFF	TGTGCCAGCTCACCGGGGGGGAGCGCCCGAATGAACACTGAAGCTTTCTTT
TRBV5-1	TRBJ2-3	TRBD2	few	CASSLSGGAGDTQYF	TGCGCCAGCAGCCTTAGCGGGGGGGCCGGAGATACGCAGTATTTT
TRBV4-3	TRBJ2-5	.	.	CASSPGQTETQYF	TGCGCCAGCAGCCCGGGACAAACGGAGACCCAGTACTTC
TRBV9	TRBJ2-7	.	.	CASSAGGPLEQYF	TGTGCCAGCAGCGCCGGGGGGCCTCTCGAGCAGTACTTC
TRBV6-6	TRBJ1-6	.	.	CASSYSTAGSNSPLHF	TGTGCCAGCAGTTACTCAACCGCCGGGAGTAATTCACCCCTCCACTTT
TRBV6-1	TRBJ2-5	.	.	CASSPSRTRQETQYF	TGTGCCAGCAGTCCCTCCCGGACTCGTCAAGAGACCCAGTACTTC
TRBV5-6	TRBJ2-7	TRBD1	few	CASSPTGGLYEQYF	TGTGCCAGCAGCCCGACAGGGGGCCTCTACGAGCAGTACTTC
TRBV19	TRBJ1-2	.	few	CASSPQGTKGTF	TGTGCCAGTAGTCCCCAAGGGACAAAGGGGACCTTC
TRBV10-3	TRBJ1-3	.	.	CATQGDLAGNTIYF	TGTGCCACCCAAGGGGATTTGGCTGGAAACACCATATATTTT
TRBV6-8	TRBJ2-1	.	.	CASRPQAGEQFF	TGTGCCAGCAGGCCGCAAGCAGGCGAGCAGTTCTTC
TRBV2	TRBJ1-1	TRBD1	.	CASSGQGAGRAFF	TGTGCCAGCAGCGGACAGGGGGCAGGAAGAGCTTTCTTT
TRBV2	TRBJ2-7	TRBD2	.	CASRGLAGGEQYF	TGTGCCAGCAGGGGACTAGCGGGAGGGGAGCAGTACTTC
TRBV9	TRBJ2-2	TRBD1	.	CASSPDGQGAYTGELFF	TGTGCCAGCAGCCCCGACGGGCAGGGGGCCTACACCGGGGAGCTGTTTTTT
TRBV27	TRBJ2-1	.	few	CASPEGPDGKFF	TGTGCCAGCCCGGAGGGCCCGGATGGGAAGTTCTTC
TRBV27	TRBJ1-6	TRBD1	.	CASSLQGWSYNSPLHF	TGTGCCAGCAGTCTACAGGGGTGGTCCTATAATTCACCCCTCCACTTT
TRBV6-5	TRBJ2-5	.	.	CASSYTRGQLETQYF	TGTGCCAGCAGTTACACCCGGGGACAACTAGAGACCCAGTACTTC
TRBV5-1	TRBJ1-6	.	.	CASSLNAGGTNSPLHF	TGCGCCAGCAGCTTGAACGCGGGGGGTACCAATTCACCCCTCCACTTT